The 14 T cell receptor beta chains reported below all come from one sample, sequenced in a study of metastatic and nonmetastatic thyroid tumors. Through MiXCR, TCRdb re-clonotyped the PCR reads. The table includes fewer than 20,000 clones, about 27% detected once. None of the patients had undergone any treatment ahead of thyroid surgery. Sequenced: tumor tissue. The origin of the receptors is a female donor with papillary thyroid cancer or a benign thyroid nodule (not recorded which). Some clones in this sample may be carry-over from other donors' samples.

CDR3 sequence (DNA): TGCAGTGCTCACACATCCGGGACAGGCAGCGAGCAGTACTTC. Translated: CSAHTSGTGSEQYF. The chain combines TRBV20-1 with TRBJ2-7, with 8 positions matching TRBD1. The CDR3 is 14 amino acids. Germline V lookup: CDR1 DFQATT, CDR2 SNEGSKA (reference sequence). With V trimmed by 5 bases and J by 6 bases, 12 bases remained unmatched.

The chain combines TRBV5-5 with TRBJ1-1, with 9 bases aligning to TRBD1. This CDR3 contains 15 residues. The germline CDR1 and CDR2 sequences are SGHKS and YYEKEE (reference sequence). Trimming took 1 base from V and 4 from J; bases not matched to a gene: 5. The CDR3 nucleotides are TGTGCCAGCAGCTTGACAGGGGGCGGGGGCACTGAAGCTTTCTTT. This codes for CASSLTGGGGTEAFF. The variable domain in full, with the rest retrieved from reference TRBV5-5 and TRBJ1-1, is DAGVTQSPTHLIKTRGQQVTLRCSPISGHKSVSWYQQVLGQGPQFIFQYYEKEERGRGNFPDRFSARQFPNYSSELNVNALLLGDSALYLCASSLTGGGGTEAFFGQGTRLTVV.

This clone is labeled as medium-sized (0.01 to 0.1%). Its ends do not fully match the called genes, so a read error is possible. J is TRBJ1-2 and V is TRBV6-1; TRBD1 might be the D (5 bases). The CDR3 totals 14 residues. Germline CDR1 reads MNHNS; CDR2 reads SASEGT. CDR3 residues: CASTEGWGIYGYTF. The CDR3 DNA reads as TGTGCCAGCACTGAAGGGTGGGGGATCTATGGCTACACCTTC.

This clone was detected ten times or more. V is TRBV5-1 and J is TRBJ2-1; no reliable D call. CDR3 length equals 15 residues. V was shortened by 0 bases and J by 1 base, with 8 bases between the two germline ends. Germline V gives CDR1 SGHRS, CDR2 YFSETQ. The CDR3 loop is CASSLGLGSYNEQFF. The DNA of the CDR3 is TGCGCCAGCAGCTTGGGTCTAGGGTCCTACAATGAGCAGTTCTTC.

This clone was detected many times. An end of the junction does not agree with germline; a read error may underlie this. CDR3 loop: CASSVAPSGRAWYGQYF. In DNA form, the CDR3 reads TGTGCCAGCAGCGTAGCCCCGAGCGGGAGGGCCTGGTACGGGCAGTACTTC. The chain is built from TRBV9 and TRBJ2-7, with TRBD2 matching 10 bases. The CDR3 runs 17 residues. Germline CDR1 SGDLS, CDR2 YYNGEE.

This clone was detected only a few times. This rearrangement joins TRBV18 to TRBJ2-5, with 8 bases fitting TRBD1. Germline V gene lookup returns CDR1 KGHSH and CDR2 LQKENI. This CDR3 spans 17 amino acids. The junction had 12 bases not matched to a gene; V was cut back by 2 bases and J by 4 bases. DNA for the CDR3: TGTGCCAGCTCACCAATGGCCGACAGGGGAGGAGGAGAGACCCAGTACTTC. Translated, it gives CASSPMADRGGGETQYF.

The gene calls are TRBV18 and TRBJ2-7; D is unresolved. Trimming took off 0 bases at V and 0 bases at J, with 6 bases between the two ends. The CDR3 runs 14 residues. The germline V gene encodes CDR1 KGHSH and CDR2 LQKENI. The CDR3 reads CASSPPESSYEQYF. The DNA of the CDR3 is TGTGCCAGCTCACCACCGGAGAGCTCCTACGAGCAGTACTTC. Full variable domain (outside the CDR3, taken from reference TRBV18 and TRBJ2-7): NAGVMQNPRHLVRRRGQEARLRCSPMKGHSHVYWYRQLPEEGLKFMVYLQKENIIDESGMPKERFSAEFPKEGPSILRIQQVVRGDSAAYFCASSPPESSYEQYFGPGTRLTVT.

This rearrangement joins TRBV30 to TRBJ2-7; D not resolved. The V and J ends lost 4 bases and 0 bases respectively, with 13 bases between them. CDR3 length: 14 amino acids. Germline assignment: CDR1 GTSNPN and CDR2 SVGIG (reference sequence). CDR3 protein: CAWKTDRRSYEQYF. The CDR3 DNA sequence: TGTGCCTGGAAAACGGACCGCCGCTCCTACGAGCAGTACTTC.

The V gene is TRBV7-8, the J gene TRBJ1-4; D call uncertain. CDR3 length: 15 amino acids. Trimming removed 1 base at V and 7 bases at J, with 13 bases between. Germline V gene data show CDR1 as SGHVS and CDR2 as FQNEAQ. CDR3 DNA sequence: TGTGCCAGCAGCTTAGGATCGGGTCTTCGTGAAAAACTGTTTTTT. Amino acid sequence: CASSLGSGLREKLFF.

The chain combines TRBV7-2 with TRBJ2-7, with 8 bases lining up with TRBD2. Germline trimming cut 6 bases from V and 2 bases from J; bases unmatched to any gene: 9. Germline V lookup: CDR1 SGHTA, CDR2 FQGNSA. This CDR3 has 15 residues. The CDR3 nucleotides are TGTGCCAGCAGTGTCCTTCCGGGAGGGGCCTACGAGCAGTACTTC. Amino acid sequence: CASSVLPGGAYEQYF.

The chain has TRBV19 and TRBJ2-1; TRBD2 matches 14 bases. The CDR3 loop spans 13 amino acids. Per germline, CDR1 LNHDA and CDR2 SQIVND (reference sequence). V lost 3 bases and J lost 16; bases outside the gene matches: 5. The CDR3 reads CASSMGTSGSGFF. The CDR3 nucleotides are TGTGCCAGTAGTATGGGGACTAGCGGGAGTGGATTCTTC.

This clone is large by share. The V gene is TRBV15, the J gene TRBJ2-1, with 9 bases fitting TRBD1. Germline assignment: CDR1 LNHNV and CDR2 YYDKDF (reference sequence). This CDR3 spans 18 amino acids. V shed 1 base and J 6 bases; nucleotides not matched to a gene: 13. This CDR3 reads CATSRALVTGTGSNEQFF. The CDR3 DNA is TGTGCCACCAGCAGAGCCCTCGTCACCGGGACAGGGAGCAATGAGCAGTTCTTC. The full variable domain, completed using reference TRBV15 and TRBJ2-1, is DAMVIQNPRYQVTQFGKPVTLSCSQTLNHNVMYWYQQKSSQAPKLLFHYYDKDFNNEADTPDNFQSRRPNTSFCFLDIRSPGLGDTAMYLCATSRALVTGTGSNEQFFGPGTRLTVL.

The chain links TRBV20-1 to TRBJ2-7; D gene ambiguous. With 3 bases removed from V and 0 bases from J, the gap between germline ends came to 21 bases. Germline V lookup: CDR1 DFQATT, CDR2 SNEGSKA (reference sequence). CDR3 length: 17 amino acids. CDR3 in DNA: TGCAGTGCTAGGGCCGCAACCGGCGAGTGGAGCTCCTACGAGCAGTACTTC. This gives the protein CSARAATGEWSSYEQYF.

The V gene is TRBV12-5, the J gene TRBJ2-7; D may be TRBD2 (5 bases). V lost 3 bases and J lost 3, with 33 bases in between. Germline-derived CDR1 and CDR2 are LGHNT and FRNRAP. There are 21 residues in the CDR3. The CDR3 reads CASGFNPPGYWEPSPYYEQYF. Here the CDR3 DNA reads TGTGCTAGTGGTTTTAACCCCCCGGGCTATTGGGAGCCCTCCCCCTACTACGAGCAGTACTTC.